This TCR beta chain emerged from a study of blood T cell repertoires in COVID-19. CDR3 length: 15 residues. The germline CDR1 and CDR2 sequences are SGHTS and YDEGEE. V lost 0 bases, J lost 6 bases, and 6 bases stayed unmatched. Data came from immunoSEQ multiplex PCR; TCRdb stores just in-frame clones and leaves some out. The table shows roughly 280,000 clones, with about 88% occurring only once. This TCR derives from a woman aged 45 to 65 who had recovered from COVID-19. Sequenced sample: PBMCs or T cells enriched from blood (not recorded which). The V gene is TRBV5-8, the J gene TRBJ2-5; 9 bases are a match to TRBD1. The chain's CDR3 is CASSLVGQGRKTQYF. CDR3 coding DNA: TGTGCCAGCAGCTTGGTTGGACAGGGGCGGAAGACCCAGTACTTC.